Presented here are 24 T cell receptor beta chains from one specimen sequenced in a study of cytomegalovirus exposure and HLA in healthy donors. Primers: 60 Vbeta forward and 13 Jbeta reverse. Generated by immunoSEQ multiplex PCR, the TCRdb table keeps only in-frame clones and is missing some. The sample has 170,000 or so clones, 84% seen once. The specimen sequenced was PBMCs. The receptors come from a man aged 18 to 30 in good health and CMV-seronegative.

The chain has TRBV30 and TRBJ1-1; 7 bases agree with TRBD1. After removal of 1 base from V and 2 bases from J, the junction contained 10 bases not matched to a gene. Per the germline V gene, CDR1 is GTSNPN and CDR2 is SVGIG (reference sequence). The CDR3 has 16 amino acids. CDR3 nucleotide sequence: TGTGCCTGGAGTGGCACACCGGGACAGAAAAACACTGAAGCTTTCTTT. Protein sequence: CAWSGTPGQKNTEAFF.

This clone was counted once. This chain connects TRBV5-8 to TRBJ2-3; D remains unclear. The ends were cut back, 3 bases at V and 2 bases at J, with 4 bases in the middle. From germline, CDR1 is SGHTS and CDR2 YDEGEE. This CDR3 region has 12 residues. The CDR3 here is CASSWHTDTQYF. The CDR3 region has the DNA TGTGCCAGCAGCTGGCACACAGATACGCAGTATTTT.

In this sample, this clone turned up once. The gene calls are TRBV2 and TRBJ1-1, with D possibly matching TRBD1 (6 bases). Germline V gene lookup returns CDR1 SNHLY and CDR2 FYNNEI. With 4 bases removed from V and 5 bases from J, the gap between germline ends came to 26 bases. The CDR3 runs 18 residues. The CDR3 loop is CASSGGKQGFREGTEAFF. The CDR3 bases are TGTGCCAGCAGTGGGGGAAAACAGGGATTTAGGGAGGGTACTGAAGCTTTCTTT.

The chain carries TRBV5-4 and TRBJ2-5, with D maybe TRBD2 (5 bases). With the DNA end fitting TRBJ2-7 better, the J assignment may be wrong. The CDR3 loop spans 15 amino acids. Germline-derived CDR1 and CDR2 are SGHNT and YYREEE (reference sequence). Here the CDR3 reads CASSYSGGLLNEQYF. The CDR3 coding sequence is TGTGCCAGCAGTTATTCCGGCGGACTCCTCAACGAGCAGTACTTC.

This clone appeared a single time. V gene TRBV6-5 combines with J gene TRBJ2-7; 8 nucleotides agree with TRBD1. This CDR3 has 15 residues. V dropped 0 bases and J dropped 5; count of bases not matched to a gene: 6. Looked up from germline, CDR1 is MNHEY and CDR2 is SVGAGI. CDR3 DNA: TGTGCCAGCAGTTACTCGACAGGGGTATGGGACGAGCAGTACTTC. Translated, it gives CASSYSTGVWDEQYF.

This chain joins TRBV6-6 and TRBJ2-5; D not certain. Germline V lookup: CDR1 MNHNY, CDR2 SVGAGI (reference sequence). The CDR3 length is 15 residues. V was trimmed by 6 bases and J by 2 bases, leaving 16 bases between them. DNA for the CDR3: TGTGCCAGCAGACTCAACCACCTATATCAAGAGACCCAGTACTTC. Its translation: CASRLNHLYQETQYF.

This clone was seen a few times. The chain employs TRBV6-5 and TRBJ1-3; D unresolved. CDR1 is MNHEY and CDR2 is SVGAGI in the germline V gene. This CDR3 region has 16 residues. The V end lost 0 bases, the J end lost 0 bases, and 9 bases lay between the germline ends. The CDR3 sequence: CASSYSSAHSGNTIYF. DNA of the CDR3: TGTGCCAGCAGTTACTCATCCGCGCACTCTGGAAACACCATATATTTT.

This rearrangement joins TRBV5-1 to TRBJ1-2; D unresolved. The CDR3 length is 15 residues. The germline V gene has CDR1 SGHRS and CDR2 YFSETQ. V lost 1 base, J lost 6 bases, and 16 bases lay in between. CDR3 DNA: TGCGCCAGCAGCTTGTCTTCCGCTGACTTAGATGGCTACACCTTC. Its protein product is CASSLSSADLDGYTF. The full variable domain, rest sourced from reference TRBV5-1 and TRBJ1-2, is KAGVTQTPRYLIKTRGQQVTLSCSPISGHRSVSWYQQTPGQGLQFLFEYFSETQRNKGNFPGRFSGRQFSNSRSEMNVSTLELGDSALYLCASSLSSADLDGYTFGSGTRLTVV.

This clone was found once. CDR3 region: CASSGVEVSYEQYF. CDR3 in DNA: TGTGCCAGCAGTGGCGTCGAAGTTTCCTACGAGCAGTACTTC. The chain is built from TRBV2 and TRBJ2-5, with D unclear. The J call may be mistaken, given a closer DNA end match to TRBJ2-7. This CDR3 is built from 14 residues. Germline CDR1 SNHLY, CDR2 FYNNEI.

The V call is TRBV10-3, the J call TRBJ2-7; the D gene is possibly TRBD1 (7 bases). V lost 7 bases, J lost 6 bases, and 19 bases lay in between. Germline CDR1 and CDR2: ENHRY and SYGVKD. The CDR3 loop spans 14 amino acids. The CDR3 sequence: CAINGGPTGIEQYF. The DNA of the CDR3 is TGTGCCATCAACGGGGGCCCGACAGGGATCGAGCAGTACTTC.

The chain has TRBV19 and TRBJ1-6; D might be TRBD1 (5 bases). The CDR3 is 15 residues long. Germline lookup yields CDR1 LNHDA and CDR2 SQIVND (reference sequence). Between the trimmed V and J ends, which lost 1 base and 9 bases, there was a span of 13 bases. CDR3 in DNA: TGTGCCAGTAGTATAGTCGCGGGGGGGACTTCACCCCTCCACTTT. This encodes CASSIVAGGTSPLHF.

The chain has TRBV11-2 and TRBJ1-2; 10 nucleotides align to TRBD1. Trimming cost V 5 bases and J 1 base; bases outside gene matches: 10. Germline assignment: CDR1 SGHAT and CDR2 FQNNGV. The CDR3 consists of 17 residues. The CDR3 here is CASSRPTGGRGNYGYTF. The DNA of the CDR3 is TGTGCCAGCAGCCGACCGACAGGGGGCAGGGGTAACTATGGCTACACCTTC. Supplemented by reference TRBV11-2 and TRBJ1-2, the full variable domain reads EAGVAQSPRYKIIEKRQSVAFWCNPISGHATLYWYQQILGQGPKLLIQFQNNGVVDDSQLPKDRFSAERLKGVDSTLKIQPAKLEDSAVYLCASSRPTGGRGNYGYTFGSGTRLTVV.

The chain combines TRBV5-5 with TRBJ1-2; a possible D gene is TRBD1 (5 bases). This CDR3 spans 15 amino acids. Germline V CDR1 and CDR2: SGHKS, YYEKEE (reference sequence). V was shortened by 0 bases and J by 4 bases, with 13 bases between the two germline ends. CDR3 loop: CASSLALGLPYGYTF. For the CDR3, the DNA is TGTGCCAGCAGCTTGGCTCTGGGGCTCCCCTATGGCTACACCTTC.

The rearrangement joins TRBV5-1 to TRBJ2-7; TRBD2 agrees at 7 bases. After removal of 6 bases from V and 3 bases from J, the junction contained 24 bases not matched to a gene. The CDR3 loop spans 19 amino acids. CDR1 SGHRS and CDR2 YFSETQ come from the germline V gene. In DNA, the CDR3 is TGCGCCAGCACCTACTCTTCAATTTTAGCGGGCGAAATTTACTACGAGCAGTACTTC. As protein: CASTYSSILAGEIYYEQYF.

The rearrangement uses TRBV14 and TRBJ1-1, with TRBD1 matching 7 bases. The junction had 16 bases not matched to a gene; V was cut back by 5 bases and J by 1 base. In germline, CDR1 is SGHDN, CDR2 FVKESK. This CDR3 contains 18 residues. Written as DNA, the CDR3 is TGTGCCAGCAGCTCGAAAGACAGGGCGCCGAAATGGAACACTGAAGCTTTCTTT. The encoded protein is CASSSKDRAPKWNTEAFF.

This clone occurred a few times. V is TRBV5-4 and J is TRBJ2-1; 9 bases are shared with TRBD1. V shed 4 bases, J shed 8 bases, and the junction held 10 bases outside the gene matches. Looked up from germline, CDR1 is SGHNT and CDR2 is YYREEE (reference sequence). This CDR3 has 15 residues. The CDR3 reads CASSLGTGLRDEQFF. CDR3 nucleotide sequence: TGTGCCAGCAGCCTCGGGACAGGGCTAAGGGATGAGCAGTTCTTC.

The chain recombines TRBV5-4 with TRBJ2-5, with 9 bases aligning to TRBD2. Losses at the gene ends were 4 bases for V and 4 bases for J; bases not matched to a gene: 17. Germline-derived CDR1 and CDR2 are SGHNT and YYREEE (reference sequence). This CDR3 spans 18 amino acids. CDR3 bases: TGTGCCAGCAGCACCCGGTTTAGCGGGGGTCTGGGCGGAGAGACCCAGTACTTC. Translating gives CASSTRFSGGLGGETQYF.

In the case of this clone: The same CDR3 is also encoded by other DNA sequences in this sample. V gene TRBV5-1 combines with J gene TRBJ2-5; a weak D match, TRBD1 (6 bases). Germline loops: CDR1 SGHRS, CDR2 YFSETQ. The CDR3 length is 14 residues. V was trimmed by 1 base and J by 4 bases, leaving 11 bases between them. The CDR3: CASSLQGFGETQYF. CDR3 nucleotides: TGCGCCAGCAGCTTGCAGGGGTTCGGAGAGACCCAGTACTTC.

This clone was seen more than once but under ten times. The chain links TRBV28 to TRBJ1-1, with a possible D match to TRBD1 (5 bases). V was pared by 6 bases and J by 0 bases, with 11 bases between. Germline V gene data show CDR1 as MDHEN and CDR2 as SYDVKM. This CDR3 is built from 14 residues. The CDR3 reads CASSRQLMNTEAFF. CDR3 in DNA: TGTGCCAGCAGCCGACAGCTAATGAACACTGAAGCTTTCTTT. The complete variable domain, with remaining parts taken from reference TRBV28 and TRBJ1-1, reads DVKVTQSSRYLVKRTGEKVFLECVQDMDHENMFWYRQDPGLGLRLIYFSYDVKMKEKGDIPEGYSVSREKKERFSLILESASTNQTSMYLCASSRQLMNTEAFFGQGTRLTVV.

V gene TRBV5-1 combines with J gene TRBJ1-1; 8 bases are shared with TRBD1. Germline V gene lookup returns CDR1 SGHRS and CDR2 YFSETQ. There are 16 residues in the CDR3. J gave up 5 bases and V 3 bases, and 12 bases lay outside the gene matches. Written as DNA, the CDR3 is TGCGCCAGCAGCTGGGACAGGTCCACGGTGGGTACTGAAGCTTTCTTT. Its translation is CASSWDRSTVGTEAFF.

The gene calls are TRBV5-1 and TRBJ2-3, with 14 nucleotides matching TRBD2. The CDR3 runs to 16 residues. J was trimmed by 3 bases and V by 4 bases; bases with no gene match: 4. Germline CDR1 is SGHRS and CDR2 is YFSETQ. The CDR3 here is CASSPGTSGGTDTQYF. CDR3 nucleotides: TGCGCCAGCAGCCCCGGGACTAGCGGGGGAACAGATACGCAGTATTTT.

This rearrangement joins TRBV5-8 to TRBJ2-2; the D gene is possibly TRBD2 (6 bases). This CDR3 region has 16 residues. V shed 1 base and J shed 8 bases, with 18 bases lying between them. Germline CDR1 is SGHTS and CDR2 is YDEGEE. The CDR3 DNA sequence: TGTGCCAGCAGCTTGTGGACGGGAGAAAGAATTGGGGAGCTGTTTTTT. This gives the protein CASSLWTGERIGELFF.

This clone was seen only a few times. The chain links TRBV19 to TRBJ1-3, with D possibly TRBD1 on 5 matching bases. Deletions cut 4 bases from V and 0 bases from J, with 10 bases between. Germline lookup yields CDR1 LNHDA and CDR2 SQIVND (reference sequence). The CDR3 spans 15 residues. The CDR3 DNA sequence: TGTGCCAGTAGTAGTACAGGCGGCTCTGGAAACACCATATATTTT. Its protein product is CASSSTGGSGNTIYF. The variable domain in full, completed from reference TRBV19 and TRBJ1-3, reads DGGITQSPKYLFRKEGQNVTLSCEQNLNHDAMYWYRQDPGQGLRLIYYSQIVNDFQKGDIAEGYSVSREKKESFPLTVTSAQKNPTAFYLCASSSTGGSGNTIYFGEGSWLTVV.

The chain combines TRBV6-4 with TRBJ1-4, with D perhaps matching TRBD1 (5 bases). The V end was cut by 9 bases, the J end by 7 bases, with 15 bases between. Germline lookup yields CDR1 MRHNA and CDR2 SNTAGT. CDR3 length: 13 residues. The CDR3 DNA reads TGTGCCAGGAAACGCAGGGAAGGTGAAAAACTGTTTTTT. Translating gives CARKRREGEKLFF.